The rows below give T cell receptor beta chains drawn from one sample of a study of OX40 agonist ivuxolimab in advanced cancers. Some clones are missing from TCRdb's copy, which holds only in-frame ones; the method was immunoSEQ multiplex PCR. This table holds approximately 76,000 clones, 85% found once. Sequences were derived from CD4+ or CD8+ T cells sorted from blood, sampled in a trial of the OX40 agonist ivuxolimab. The source is an adult with an advanced solid tumor such as melanoma, head and neck, liver or kidney cancer. Each CDR3 is given with its conserved first and last residue. Fields, in order: D gene, V gene, clone size, J gene, CDR3 protein, CDR3 DNA. A D gene is named only where the DNA matches it firmly. Size tells how often a clone was seen (once, few, many) or the class of an expanded clone, and some rows leave it out.

-	TRBV30	-	TRBJ2-2	CAWGRFDELFF	TGTGCCTGGGGACGGTTCGATGAGCTGTTTTTT
TRBD2	TRBV6-5	-	TRBJ2-7	CASRLSGGPTYEQYF	TGTGCCAGCAGACTTAGCGGGGGGCCCACCTACGAGCAGTACTTC
-	TRBV6-6	-	TRBJ1-2	CASTRRFWNYGYTF	TGTGCCAGCACCCGGCGGTTTTGGAACTATGGCTACACCTTC
-	TRBV7-9	-	TRBJ2-3	CASSPWDGRPGTQYF	TGTGCCAGCAGCCCGTGGGACGGACGACCAGGTACGCAGTATTTT
TRBD1	TRBV7-9	-	TRBJ1-2	CASTRQGGIYGYTF	TGTGCCAGCACCCGACAGGGGGGGATCTATGGCTACACCTTC
TRBD1	TRBV18	-	TRBJ1-2	CASSPGTGGVRYGYTF	TGTGCCAGCTCACCGGGGACAGGGGGAGTTCGGTATGGCTACACCTTC
TRBD1	TRBV6-5	-	TRBJ1-5	CASRSTGGFQPQHF	TGTGCCAGCAGATCGACAGGGGGCTTTCAGCCCCAGCATTTT
-	TRBV2	-	TRBJ2-1	CASSVDRSPYNEQFF	TGTGCCAGCAGTGTAGACAGGTCCCCCTACAATGAGCAGTTCTTC
-	TRBV6-6	-	TRBJ2-3	CASSFPSTDTQYF	TGTGCCAGCAGTTTTCCTAGCACAGATACGCAGTATTTT
-	TRBV9	-	TRBJ2-1	CASSVEGEQFF	TGTGCCAGCAGCGTAGAAGGTGAGCAGTTCTTC
-	TRBV5-8	-	TRBJ1-2	CASSPLRGANGYTF	TGTGCCAGCAGCCCCTTGAGGGGGGCGAATGGCTACACCTTC
-	TRBV30	-	TRBJ1-2	CAWSLLQGEGYGYTF	TGTGCCTGGAGCCTACTACAGGGTGAAGGGTATGGCTACACCTTC
-	TRBV7-2	-	TRBJ2-2	CASGGLANTGELFF	TGTGCCAGCGGCGGACTCGCGAACACCGGGGAGCTGTTTTTT
TRBD1	TRBV18	once	TRBJ1-1	CASSPIGQGMNTEAFF	TGTGCCAGCTCACCAATAGGACAGGGAATGAACACTGAAGCTTTCTTT
-	TRBV5-1	-	TRBJ1-3	CASSLGPGNTIYF	TGCGCCAGCAGCTTGGGGCCCGGAAACACCATATATTTT
-	TRBV6-1	-	TRBJ2-7	CASRPPELFEQYF	TGTGCCAGCAGACCCCCGGAGTTATTCGAGCAGTACTTC
-	TRBV20-1	-	TRBJ1-3	CSARGPNTIYF	TGCAGTGCTAGAGGTCCAAACACCATATATTTT
TRBD1	TRBV2	-	TRBJ1-2	CASSDRGSLIYGYTF	TGTGCCAGCAGTGACAGGGGGTCCTTGATTTATGGCTACACCTTC
-	TRBV7-9	-	TRBJ1-1	CASSPPGGAEAFF	TGTGCCAGCAGCCCTCCCGGGGGTGCTGAAGCTTTCTTT
TRBD2	TRBV11-2	-	TRBJ2-3	CASSPWGGGVTDTQYF	TGTGCCAGCAGCCCGTGGGGGGGTGGGGTCACAGATACGCAGTATTTT
TRBD1	TRBV7-2	-	TRBJ2-1	CASNRGQGDEQFF	TGTGCCAGCAATCGGGGACAGGGGGATGAGCAGTTCTTC
TRBD2	TRBV2	once	TRBJ2-7	CASSDSLAGGYEQYF	TGTGCCAGCAGTGACTCGCTAGCGGGAGGATACGAGCAGTACTTC
-	TRBV27	-	TRBJ2-7	CASSLHGSYEQYF	TGTGCCAGCAGTTTACACGGATCCTACGAGCAGTACTTC
TRBD1	TRBV11-2	-	TRBJ2-5	CASLQGPGRDSQYF	TGTGCCAGCCTACAGGGGCCGGGGCGTGATTCCCAGTACTTC
-	TRBV6-1	-	TRBJ1-5	CASSEAQLGNQPQHF	TGTGCCAGCAGTGAAGCGCAGCTCGGCAATCAGCCCCAGCATTTT
-	TRBV9	-	TRBJ2-2	CASSVAADLTGELFF	TGTGCCAGCAGCGTAGCGGCGGACCTTACCGGGGAGCTGTTTTTT
TRBD1	TRBV5-1	few	TRBJ2-1	CASSPGTGVNDEQFF	TGCGCCAGCAGTCCCGGGACAGGGGTTAACGATGAGCAGTTCTTC
-	TRBV6-1	-	TRBJ1-5	CASSEMGRGRNQPQHF	TGTGCCAGCAGTGAGATGGGCAGGGGCCGAAATCAGCCCCAGCATTTT
TRBD1	TRBV11-2	-	TRBJ2-7	CASRLTGGEQYF	TGTGCCAGCAGGCTCACAGGGGGCGAGCAGTACTTC
TRBD1	TRBV2	-	TRBJ1-2	CASSLDDRVVSYGYTF	TGTGCCAGCAGTCTGGATGACAGGGTGGTTTCCTATGGCTACACCTTC
TRBD1	TRBV11-2	-	TRBJ1-1	CASSPQGQGNTEAFF	TGTGCCAGCAGCCCCCAGGGACAGGGAAACACTGAAGCTTTCTTT
TRBD1	TRBV4-1	-	TRBJ2-1	CASSQGQGEVNTEQFF	TGCGCCAGCAGCCAGGGACAGGGCGAGGTAAACACTGAGCAGTTCTTC
-	TRBV4-2	-	TRBJ2-4	CASSLTRSIQYF	TGTGCCAGCAGCCTGACTAGAAGCATTCAGTACTTC
-	TRBV9	-	TRBJ2-1	CASSVLGNEQFF	TGTGCCAGCAGCGTGTTGGGCAATGAGCAGTTCTTC
-	TRBV2	-	TRBJ2-7	CASSEGGRAGYEQYF	TGTGCCAGCAGTGAAGGGGGCAGGGCGGGTTACGAGCAGTACTTC
-	TRBV4-3	few	TRBJ2-2	CASSQEASRSTGELFF	TGCGCCAGCAGCCAAGAGGCCAGCCGGAGCACCGGGGAGCTGTTTTTT
-	TRBV6-4	-	TRBJ1-1	CASSDSSGTEAFF	TGTGCCAGCAGTGACTCGTCGGGGACTGAAGCTTTCTTT
TRBD1	TRBV9	-	TRBJ2-3	CASSARTGQEGDTQYF	TGTGCCAGCAGCGCAAGGACGGGACAGGAGGGCGATACGCAGTATTTT
-	TRBV29-1	once	TRBJ2-5	CSVPHAETQYF	TGCAGCGTACCCCATGCGGAGACCCAGTACTTC
TRBD2	TRBV19	few	TRBJ2-3	CASSSRAGGWTTDTQYF	TGTGCCAGTAGTAGTCGAGCGGGGGGTTGGACCACAGATACGCAGTATTTT
TRBD1	TRBV7-9	-	TRBJ1-3	CASSLERGRGNTIYF	TGTGCCAGCAGCTTAGAAAGGGGGCGAGGAAACACCATATATTTT
TRBD1	TRBV5-1	-	TRBJ2-3	CASSRDRASTDTQYF	TGCGCCAGCAGCAGGGACAGGGCGAGCACAGATACGCAGTATTTT
TRBD1	TRBV11-2	once	TRBJ2-7	CASSSVQGAPKVYEQYF	TGTGCCAGCAGCTCGGTACAGGGGGCGCCTAAAGTCTACGAGCAGTACTTC
TRBD1	TRBV9	-	TRBJ1-6	CASSARTGSANSPLHF	TGTGCCAGCAGCGCACGGACAGGATCGGCTAATTCACCCCTCCACTTT
-	TRBV6-6	-	TRBJ2-6	CASSYRDNVLTF	TGTGCCAGCAGTTACCGGGACAACGTCCTGACTTTC
TRBD1	TRBV10-2	-	TRBJ2-1	CASSAFRRTGDYNEQFF	TGCGCCAGCAGTGCTTTCAGGAGGACAGGGGATTACAATGAGCAGTTCTTC
-	TRBV5-6	-	TRBJ1-6	CASSLVQPAFSPLHF	TGTGCCAGCAGCTTGGTCCAGCCCGCTTTTAGTCCCCTCCACTTT
TRBD1	TRBV10-3	-	TRBJ2-1	CAISSSGGPYNEQFF	TGTGCCATCAGTTCCTCAGGGGGCCCGTACAATGAGCAGTTCTTC
-	TRBV5-4	-	TRBJ2-5	CASSLVGGLQETQYF	TGTGCCAGCAGCTTGGTCGGGGGGCTACAAGAGACCCAGTACTTC
-	TRBV2	-	TRBJ1-5	CASNPSGRDYQPQHF	TGTGCCAGCAATCCTTCTGGGAGGGACTATCAGCCCCAGCATTTT
-	TRBV29-1	-	TRBJ2-7	CSVAGSRLGEQYF	TGCAGCGTTGCTGGCAGCCGGTTGGGCGAGCAGTACTTC
-	TRBV7-2	-	TRBJ2-5	CASSLGGPRRETQYF	TGTGCCAGCAGCTTAGGGGGGCCTCGGAGAGAGACCCAGTACTTC
-	TRBV10-2	-	TRBJ2-3	CASLKPGTDTQYF	TGCGCCAGTTTGAAACCCGGCACAGATACGCAGTATTTT
-	TRBV6-5	once	TRBJ2-1	CASSYSGGANEQFF	TGTGCCAGCAGTTACTCTGGGGGGGCTAATGAGCAGTTCTTC
-	TRBV7-9	-	TRBJ2-3	CASSLYQPDTQYF	TGTGCCAGCAGCTTATATCAGCCAGATACGCAGTATTTT
-	TRBV27	once	TRBJ1-5	CASSPWGDSNQPQHF	TGTGCCAGCAGTCCTTGGGGGGACAGCAATCAGCCCCAGCATTTT
-	TRBV11-3	once	TRBJ1-1	CASSQEGVGRTITEAFF	TGTGCCAGCAGTCAAGAAGGGGTTGGCAGGACAATCACTGAAGCTTTCTTT
-	TRBV9	-	TRBJ2-7	CASSVGQLDEQYF	TGTGCCAGCAGCGTAGGACAGCTCGACGAGCAGTACTTC
TRBD2	TRBV18	-	TRBJ2-3	CASSPLAGTLTDTQYF	TGTGCCAGCTCACCACTAGCGGGGACCCTCACAGATACGCAGTATTTT
TRBD1	TRBV7-2	-	TRBJ1-3	CASSLVQGNSGNTIYF	TGTGCCAGCAGCTTAGTACAGGGGAATTCTGGAAACACCATATATTTT